This T cell receptor beta chain came from a study of cytomegalovirus exposure and HLA in healthy donors. This clone was counted only a few times. Some clones are missing from TCRdb's copy, which holds only in-frame ones; the method was immunoSEQ multiplex PCR. The table lists about 240,000 clones, around 86% of them singletons. The study drew the donors from its approximately 130-subject validation cohort, separate from the roughly 700-subject first cohort. The ends lost 7 bases at V and 6 bases at J; junction bases unmatched: 12. The length of the CDR3 is 15 residues. The germline gives CDR1 MDHEN, CDR2 SYDVKM.

The sample comprised PBMCs. This clonotype was sampled from a woman in her thirties in good health and CMV-seropositive. This rearrangement joins TRBV28 to TRBJ2-1, with 7 bases aligning to TRBD2. CDR3 residues: CASTQGGRGFNEQFF. CDR3 sequence (DNA): TGTGCCAGCACCCAGGGCGGGAGAGGGTTCAATGAGCAGTTCTTC.